A single sample is the source of the 27 T cell receptor beta chains below, sequenced in a study of graft-versus-host responses after intestinal transplantation. Their antigens are not known. TCRdb's copy holds only in-frame clones and misses some; the assay was immunoSEQ multiplex PCR. The table has 20,000 to 25,000 clones, almost 85% seen once; the top ten hold roughly 0.99%. Sequencing was performed on unstimulated CD8+ T cells sorted from spleen or lymph node cells, taken before transplant. The receptors here all came from a human donor who was the organ donor for an intestinal transplant.

CDR3 sequence: CASSVWMGTGFSGYTF. In nucleotides, the CDR3 is TGTGCCAGCAGCGTATGGATGGGGACAGGGTTTTCTGGCTACACCTTC. The chain joins TRBV9 to TRBJ1-2, with 9 nucleotides matching TRBD1. Germline-derived CDR1 and CDR2 are SGDLS and YYNGEE. CDR3 size: 16 residues. V trimming: 1 base; J trimming: 7 bases; junction bases outside the gene matches: 11.

This clone showed up just a few times. The rearrangement joins TRBV10-1 to TRBJ2-5, with 7 bases that match TRBD1. Germline lookup yields CDR1 WNHNN and CDR2 SYGVQD (reference sequence). The trim removed 3 bases at V and 2 bases at J, leaving 0 bases unmatched. The CDR3 sequence is 13 residues long. The CDR3 DNA follows: TGCGCCAGCAGTGACAGGGGGCAAGAGACCCAGTACTTC. Translating it yields CASSDRGQETQYF.

J is TRBJ2-1 and V is TRBV5-6; D uncertain. Germline CDR1 and CDR2: SGHDT and YYEEEE. V lost 0 bases to trimming and J lost 5 bases, with 3 bases between them. The length of the CDR3 is 12 residues. The CDR3 DNA sequence: TGTGCCAGCAGCTTGGTTAACAATGAGCAGTTCTTC. Amino acids: CASSLVNNEQFF.

Only a few counts were recorded for this clone. The chain joins TRBV7-8 to TRBJ1-4; 8 bases are a match to TRBD1. Per germline, CDR1 SGHVS and CDR2 FQNEAQ. The trim removed 1 base at V and 0 bases at J, leaving 1 base unmatched. The CDR3 loop spans 16 amino acids. CDR3 nucleotide sequence: TGTGCCAGCAGCTTAGGGACAGGGCCAACTAATGAAAAACTGTTTTTT. Residues: CASSLGTGPTNEKLFF.

This chain's CDR3 is CASSVDVGWSAWGYTF. The CDR3 DNA follows: TGTGCCAGCAGCGTAGATGTAGGTTGGTCGGCGTGGGGCTACACCTTC. The chain links TRBV9 to TRBJ1-2; the D is unclear. The CDR3 extends over 16 amino acids. V lost 0 bases and J 8 bases, leaving 20 bases between the germline ends. Germline V gene data show CDR1 as SGDLS and CDR2 as YYNGEE.

The chain employs TRBV11-2 and TRBJ2-5, with 7 bases fitting TRBD1. The J call may be incorrect, as the DNA end agrees better with TRBJ2-7. This CDR3 spans 15 amino acids. In germline, CDR1 is SGHAT, CDR2 FQNNGV. The CDR3 DNA is TGTGCCAGCAGCTTAGCGACAGGGATCCGTTACGAGCAGTACTTC. This encodes CASSLATGIRYEQYF.

This sequence joins TRBV7-8 and TRBJ2-5; D ambiguous. CDR1 and CDR2 (germline): SGHVS, FQNEAQ. The CDR3 is made up of 11 amino acids. V lost 7 bases and J lost 5, with 8 bases in between. The CDR3, as DNA: TGTGCCAGCACCACTGGGGAGACCCAGTACTTC. Its protein product is CASTTGETQYF.

The chain carries TRBV9 and TRBJ2-1; D ambiguous. Deletions cut 1 base from V and 1 base from J, with 15 bases between. The CDR3 has 17 residues. The germline gives CDR1 SGDLS, CDR2 YYNGEE. The CDR3: CASSVLALADSYNEQFF. CDR3 in DNA: TGTGCCAGCAGCGTATTAGCCCTGGCGGATTCCTACAATGAGCAGTTCTTC.

The chain links TRBV19 to TRBJ1-2; 8 bases are a match to TRBD1. The CDR3 has 14 amino acids. The germline CDR1 and CDR2 sequences are LNHDA and SQIVND (reference sequence). V lost 7 bases and J lost 6; bases outside the gene matches: 10. CDR3 DNA sequence: TGTGCCAGTAACGGGACAGGCGGGGGGGATGGCTACACCTTC. The encoded protein is CASNGTGGGDGYTF.

The CDR3 region has the DNA TGTGCCAGCAGTTTAAAGGGGACGGGAAACACCATATATTTT. It encodes CASSLKGTGNTIYF. This chain connects TRBV27 to TRBJ1-3; maybe TRBD1 (5 bases). V lost 2 bases and J lost 4, with 9 bases in between. CDR3 length: 14 residues. Germline V gene data show CDR1 as MNHEY and CDR2 as SMNVEV (reference sequence).

The V call is TRBV4-3, the J call TRBJ2-3; tentative D call: TRBD2 (5 bases). CDR1 is LGHNA, CDR2 YSLEER, per germline. Trimming shortened V by 0 bases and J by 0 bases, and 13 bases separated the two germline ends. The CDR3 extends over 17 amino acids. CDR3 DNA: TGCGCCAGCAGCCAAGATTACGGGATCCTTAGCACAGATACGCAGTATTTT. This codes for CASSQDYGILSTDTQYF.

The genes are TRBV6-1 and TRBJ1-1, with unresolved D. The germline CDR1 and CDR2 sequences are MNHNS and SASEGT. V lost 1 base and J lost 1, with 10 bases in between. CDR3 length: 15 residues. CDR3: CASSEVRVANTEAFF. In DNA, the CDR3 is TGTGCCAGCAGTGAAGTTCGGGTAGCGAACACTGAAGCTTTCTTT.

This sequence joins TRBV5-1 and TRBJ2-1; 9 bases fit TRBD1. The CDR3 contains 17 residues. From germline, CDR1 is SGHRS and CDR2 YFSETQ. J lost 0 bases, V lost 4 bases, and 8 bases had no gene match. The CDR3 coding sequence is TGCGCCAGCAGCCTACACAGGGGGCCTAGCTCCTACAATGAGCAGTTCTTC. Protein: CASSLHRGPSSYNEQFF.

The rearrangement uses TRBV5-1 and TRBJ2-7; 10 nucleotides match TRBD2. CDR1 SGHRS and CDR2 YFSETQ come from the germline V gene. V dropped 1 base and J dropped 1; count of bases not matched to a gene: 5. The CDR3 is 16 amino acids. CDR3 bases: TGCGCCAGCAGCTTGCTATCTAGCGGGAGTTCCTACGAGCAGTACTTC. It translates to CASSLLSSGSSYEQYF. Using reference TRBV5-1 and TRBJ2-7 for the parts outside the CDR3, the full variable domain is KAGVTQTPRYLIKTRGQQVTLSCSPISGHRSVSWYQQTPGQGLQFLFEYFSETQRNKGNFPGRFSGRQFSNSRSEMNVSTLELGDSALYLCASSLLSSGSSYEQYFGPGTRLTVT.

This rearrangement joins TRBV6-5 to TRBJ2-1; the match to TRBD2 covers 12 bases. V was pared by 5 bases and J by 5 bases, with 4 bases of the junction left unmatched. The CDR3 consists of 15 residues. Germline-derived CDR1 and CDR2 are MNHEY and SVGAGI. CDR3 protein: CASSPLAGGDNEQFF. CDR3 DNA sequence: TGTGCCAGCAGTCCACTAGCGGGAGGAGACAATGAGCAGTTCTTC.

The CDR3 spells CASSQPGQANTEAFF. The CDR3, as DNA: TGCGCCAGCAGCCAACCAGGACAGGCGAACACTGAAGCTTTCTTT. J is TRBJ1-1 and V is TRBV4-3; 7 bases match TRBD1. After removal of 2 bases from V and 1 base from J, the junction contained 4 bases not matched to a gene. The CDR3 has 15 residues. CDR1 is LGHNA, CDR2 YSLEER, per germline.

The CDR3 coding sequence is TGCGCCAGCAGCTTGGAGGCAGGACCGACCCCCTACGAGCAGTACTTC. Its protein is CASSLEAGPTPYEQYF. V usage is TRBV5-1 and J usage is TRBJ2-7, with no clear D. The CDR3 loop spans 16 amino acids. Germline CDR1 reads SGHRS; CDR2 reads YFSETQ. Trimming took off 0 bases at V and 2 bases at J, with 15 bases between the two ends.

The chain links TRBV12-5 to TRBJ1-1; 7 positions agree with TRBD1. This CDR3 contains 12 residues. Germline V gives CDR1 LGHNT, CDR2 FRNRAP. The ends lost 5 bases at V and 11 bases at J; junction bases unmatched: 8. The CDR3 here is CASGPPEGQAFF. In DNA form, the CDR3 reads TGTGCTAGTGGTCCCCCGGAGGGACAGGCTTTCTTT.

This sequence joins TRBV5-1 and TRBJ1-2; 9 nucleotides align to TRBD1. Germline V lookup: CDR1 SGHRS, CDR2 YFSETQ. V gave up 8 bases and J gave up 4 bases; unmatched junction bases: 9. This CDR3 contains 14 residues. CDR3 sequence: CASSLLTGGYGYTF. CDR3 bases: TGCGCCAGTTCGCTCCTGACAGGGGGCTATGGCTACACCTTC.

The chain is built from TRBV7-6 and TRBJ2-3; the match to TRBD1 covers 9 bases. V was pared by 5 bases and J by 0 bases, with 12 bases of the junction left unmatched. The CDR3 contains 18 residues. In germline, CDR1 is SGHVS, CDR2 FNYEAQ. CDR3 DNA sequence: TGTGCCAGCAGCCCCCGGGCGGGACAGGGAATAAGCACAGATACGCAGTATTTT. Translation gives CASSPRAGQGISTDTQYF.

V and J are TRBV7-9 and TRBJ2-7; TRBD1 might be the D (6 bases). With 5 bases removed from V and 0 bases from J, the gap between germline ends came to 8 bases. In germline, CDR1 is SEHNR, CDR2 FQNEAQ (reference sequence). The CDR3 has 13 residues. This chain's CDR3 is CASSGGSSYEQYF. In DNA, the CDR3 is TGTGCCAGCAGCGGGGGCTCCTCCTACGAGCAGTACTTC. Full variable domain (remainder filled in from reference TRBV7-9 and TRBJ2-7): DTGVSQNPRHKITKRGQNVTFRCDPISEHNRLYWYRQTLGQGPEFLTYFQNEAQLEKSRLLSDRFSAERPKGSFSTLEIQRTEQGDSAMYLCASSGGSSYEQYFGPGTRLTVT.

The chain couples TRBV5-6 to TRBJ2-7, with D hard to call. Per germline, CDR1 SGHDT and CDR2 YYEEEE. Between the trimmed V and J ends, which lost 3 bases and 1 base, there was a span of 11 bases. This CDR3 spans 14 amino acids. CDR3 nucleotide sequence: TGTGCCAGCAGCTCTGGTACCGAATCCTACGAGCAGTACTTC. It encodes CASSSGTESYEQYF.

The rearrangement joins TRBV5-1 to TRBJ1-1, with TRBD1 identical over 7 bases. The length of the CDR3 is 15 residues. CDR1 is SGHRS and CDR2 is YFSETQ in the germline V gene. Trimming cost V 1 base and J 0 bases; bases outside gene matches: 3. CDR3 DNA sequence: TGCGCCAGCAGCTTGCAACAGGGGTTGAACACTGAAGCTTTCTTT. Its translation: CASSLQQGLNTEAFF.

This chain connects TRBV15 to TRBJ2-5; no clear D. From germline, CDR1 is LNHNV and CDR2 YYDKDF (reference sequence). CDR3 length: 13 amino acids. V was pared by 2 bases and J by 2 bases, with 6 bases between. Here the CDR3 reads CATSRQLQETQYF. As DNA, the CDR3 is TGTGCCACCAGCAGACAACTTCAAGAGACCCAGTACTTC.

Only one count was recorded for this clone. This rearrangement joins TRBV6-6 to TRBJ2-7; TRBD1 agrees at 11 bases. V was clipped by 2 bases and J by 6 bases; unmatched bases: 3. From germline, CDR1 is MNHNY and CDR2 SVGAGI (reference sequence). The CDR3 totals 14 residues. The CDR3 region has the DNA TGTGCCAGCAGTTACGGACAGGGGGCCGGCGAGCAGTACTTC. It yields the protein CASSYGQGAGEQYF.

This clone has a single count. The chain links TRBV7-9 to TRBJ1-2, with 9 nucleotides matching TRBD1. The trim removed 3 bases at V and 7 bases at J, leaving 9 bases unmatched. Germline values: CDR1 SEHNR, CDR2 FQNEAQ (reference sequence). The CDR3 totals 15 residues. The CDR3 coding sequence is TGTGCCAGCAGCTTCCCCCGGGACAGGGAAACTGGCTACACCTTC. Protein product: CASSFPRDRETGYTF.

The chain combines TRBV30 with TRBJ2-1; possibly TRBD1 for D (5 bases). V dropped 0 bases and J dropped 9 bases, with 9 bases sitting between them. CDR3 length: 12 residues. Germline CDR1 and CDR2: GTSNPN and SVGIG (reference sequence). The CDR3 loop reads CAWSVWGAEQFF. As DNA, the CDR3 is TGTGCCTGGAGTGTTTGGGGCGCTGAGCAGTTCTTC.